This is a list of T cell receptor beta chains from one sample in a study of blood T cell repertoires in COVID-19. TCRdb's copy holds only in-frame clones and misses some; the assay was immunoSEQ multiplex PCR. This table holds 55,000 to 75,000 clones, about nine tenths found once. The sequencing input was peripheral blood. All receptors derive from a man aged 50 or older with active COVID-19. CDR3s include the opening cysteine and the closing phenylalanine or tryptophan. The D gene is left open where the match is weak. The size field is filled for only some rows; it gives once, few, many or a size class.

clone_size,j_call,v_call,cdr3_length,d_call,cdr3_aa,cdr3_nt
few,TRBJ2-7,TRBV5-1,13,-,CASSLRLESEQYF,TGCGCCAGCAGCCTTCGACTAGAGAGCGAGCAGTACTTC
-,TRBJ1-2,TRBV28,13,TRBD1,CASRRGQVYGYTF,TGTGCCAGCAGACGGGGACAGGTCTATGGCTACACCTTC
-,TRBJ2-1,TRBV12-3/TRBV12-4,12,-,CASSLGDNEQFF,TGTGCCAGCAGCCTAGGTGACAATGAGCAGTTCTTC
-,TRBJ1-5,TRBV4-1,16,-,CASSQVGKGSNQPQHF,TGCGCCAGCAGCCAAGTGGGTAAGGGGTCAAATCAGCCCCAGCATTTT
-,TRBJ1-2,TRBV27,13,-,CARKSGVPWGYTF,TGTGCCAGAAAATCAGGGGTCCCTTGGGGCTACACCTTC
few,TRBJ2-7,TRBV12-2,14,-,CASRLARTTYEQYF,TGTGCAAGTCGCTTAGCGCGGACAACCTACGAGCAGTACTTC
-,TRBJ2-1,TRBV2,13,-,CASRNIADNEQFF,TGTGCCAGCAGAAATATAGCGGACAATGAGCAGTTCTTC
-,TRBJ2-1,TRBV9,15,TRBD2,CASSVNPSGIGGQFF,TGTGCCAGCAGCGTTAACCCTAGCGGGATTGGGGGGCAGTTCTTC
-,TRBJ2-7,TRBV3-1/TRBV3-2,12,-,CASSQSSYEQYF,TGTGCCAGCAGCCAGAGCTCCTACGAGCAGTACTTC
-,TRBJ2-7,TRBV30,14,-,CAWTNIKGPRGQYF,TGTGCCTGGACTAATATCAAGGGGCCGCGGGGGCAGTACTTC
-,TRBJ2-1,TRBV11-3,14,-,CASSLGTVNNEQFF,TGTGCCAGCAGCTTAGGGACAGTAAACAATGAGCAGTTCTTC
once,TRBJ2-3,TRBV7-3,15,TRBD2,CASSSTSGEPDTQYF,TGTGCCAGCAGCTCGACTAGCGGGGAACCCGATACGCAGTATTTT
-,TRBJ1-3,TRBV28,13,TRBD1,CASTTGVGNTIYF,TGTGCCAGCACTACAGGGGTCGGAAACACCATATATTTT
-,TRBJ2-5,TRBV7-6,18,TRBD2,CASRPGAGGTRKRETQYF,TGTGCCAGCAGGCCAGGGGCCGGGGGGACTAGGAAGAGAGAGACCCAGTACTTC
-,TRBJ2-3,TRBV28,14,-,CASEKLAHTDTQYF,TGTGCCAGCGAGAAATTAGCCCACACAGATACGCAGTATTTT
-,TRBJ1-4,TRBV4-1,15,TRBD1,CASSQETGINEKLFF,TGCGCCAGCAGCCAAGAGACAGGGATTAATGAAAAACTGTTTTTT
-,TRBJ1-1,TRBV11-2,15,TRBD1,CASSQTGQGGTEAFF,TGTGCCAGCAGCCAGACCGGACAGGGGGGGACTGAAGCTTTCTTT
few,TRBJ2-5,TRBV15,13,-,CATSISEVGTQYF,TGTGCCACCAGCATTTCTGAGGTGGGGACCCAGTACTTC
few,TRBJ1-3,TRBV7-2,12,-,CASGQGWNTIYF,TGTGCCAGCGGGCAGGGTTGGAACACCATATATTTT
-,TRBJ2-7,TRBV28,21,TRBD2,CASSLRAGLSSGRLRPGEQYF,TGTGCCAGCAGTTTGAGGGCAGGGTTGAGTAGCGGGAGGCTTCGGCCAGGAGAGCAGTACTTC
few,TRBJ2-2,TRBV14,17,TRBD2,CASSQDTLAGVVGELFF,TGTGCCAGCAGCCAAGATACCCTAGCGGGAGTCGTCGGGGAGCTGTTTTTT
-,TRBJ1-2,TRBV5-1,14,TRBD1,CASSPWDSNYGYTF,TGCGCCAGCAGCCCGTGGGACAGCAACTATGGCTACACCTTC
-,TRBJ1-2,TRBV4-2,19,-,CASSQARTDIGSGPVGYTF,TGTGCCAGCAGCCAAGCCAGGACGGACATCGGTTCCGGGCCCGTTGGCTACACCTTC
-,TRBJ2-5,TRBV19,13,TRBD1,CASRTGGGETQYF,TGTGCCTCAAGGACAGGGGGGGGAGAGACCCAGTACTTC
-,TRBJ2-3,TRBV5-1,16,TRBD1,CASRFGQGGYTDTQYF,TGCGCCAGCAGATTTGGACAGGGGGGTTACACAGATACGCAGTATTTT
few,TRBJ2-7,TRBV7-9,15,TRBD2,CASSSFSGGGYEQYF,TGTGCCAGCAGCTCCTTCTCCGGGGGAGGGTACGAGCAGTACTTC
-,TRBJ1-2,TRBV10-3,14,-,CAISESKQGSGYTF,TGTGCCATCAGTGAGTCTAAACAGGGCTCTGGCTACACCTTC
once,TRBJ1-1,TRBV29-1,14,-,CSVERPGIQWEAFF,TGCAGCGTTGAACGGCCGGGGATTCAGTGGGAAGCTTTCTTT
-,TRBJ1-2,TRBV27,14,-,CASSLSSGGDGYTF,TGTGCCAGCAGTTTATCGTCGGGGGGCGATGGCTACACCTTC
-,TRBJ2-1,TRBV11-2,16,TRBD2,CASSLTRTSGNNEQFF,TGTGCCAGCAGCTTAACGAGGACTAGCGGAAACAATGAGCAGTTCTTC
once,TRBJ2-1,TRBV9,12,TRBD2,CASSDERGEQFF,TGTGCCAGCAGCGATGAGCGGGGGGAGCAGTTCTTC
-,TRBJ2-3,TRBV7-2,16,-,CASSLDQGTGTDTQYF,TGTGCCAGCAGCTTAGATCAGGGAACGGGCACAGATACGCAGTATTTT
-,TRBJ1-1,TRBV7-3,15,-,CASSLRGEDSTEAFF,TGTGCCAGCAGCTTACGTGGGGAGGATAGCACTGAAGCTTTCTTT
-,TRBJ1-3,TRBV7-9,14,-,CASSLTVSGNTIYF,TGTGCCAGCAGCTTAACGGTCTCTGGAAACACCATATATTTT
-,TRBJ2-1,TRBV24-1,17,TRBD1,CATSDRTGRRSYNEQFF,TGTGCCACCAGTGATAGGACAGGGAGGCGGTCCTACAATGAGCAGTTCTTC
-,TRBJ2-7,TRBV27,14,-,CASSFRREGYEQYF,TGTGCCAGCAGTTTTAGGAGGGAAGGGTACGAGCAGTACTTC
-,TRBJ2-3,TRBV7-9,13,TRBD2,CAGTRGGADTQYF,TGTGCCGGGACTAGAGGCGGGGCAGATACGCAGTATTTT
-,TRBJ1-6,TRBV6-6,15,-,CASSSSTGINSPLHF,TGTGCCAGCAGTTCGTCAACAGGGATTAATTCACCCCTCCACTTT
few,TRBJ2-2,TRBV19,14,-,CASSIGQETGELFF,TGTGCCAGTAGTATTGGCCAGGAAACCGGGGAGCTGTTTTTT
-,TRBJ1-1,TRBV12-5,12,-,CASGPLDSEAFF,TGTGCTAGTGGTCCCCTGGACAGTGAAGCTTTCTTT
-,TRBJ2-5,TRBV24-1,15,-,CATSDRPGGWETQYF,TGTGCCACCAGTGACCGCCCCGGCGGTTGGGAGACCCAGTACTTC
-,TRBJ2-5,TRBV3-1/TRBV3-2,16,TRBD1,CASSLGGDRGLETQYF,TGTGCCAGCAGCCTTGGGGGGGACAGGGGGCTGGAGACCCAGTACTTC
-,TRBJ1-1,TRBV12-3/TRBV12-4,13,TRBD1,CASSRDRATEAFF,TGTGCCAGCAGCCGTGACAGGGCCACCGAAGCTTTCTTT
-,TRBJ1-4,TRBV3-1/TRBV3-2,15,-,CASARRGSFNEKLFF,TGTGCCAGCGCTCGTAGGGGCAGTTTTAATGAAAAACTGTTTTTT
few,TRBJ2-5,TRBV3-1/TRBV3-2,17,TRBD1,CASSRLGGQGGGETQYF,TGTGCCAGCAGCCGACTGGGAGGACAGGGGGGGGGAGAGACCCAGTACTTC
-,TRBJ1-5,TRBV6-5,13,-,CASKGQINQPQHF,TGTGCCAGCAAGGGGCAGATCAATCAGCCCCAGCATTTT
few,TRBJ2-7,TRBV27,14,TRBD1,CASSPRQGLGEQYF,TGTGCCAGCAGTCCCAGACAGGGTCTAGGCGAGCAGTACTTC
few,TRBJ2-7,TRBV7-3,14,-,CASSSEFVGYEQYF,TGTGCCAGCAGTAGCGAGTTCGTGGGATACGAGCAGTACTTC
-,TRBJ2-2,TRBV19,15,-,CASKASNREIGELFF,TGTGCCAGTAAGGCGAGTAACAGGGAGATCGGGGAGCTGTTTTTT
-,TRBJ2-7,TRBV11-2,13,-,CASSAGLPTEQYF,TGTGCCAGCAGCGCCGGACTCCCCACCGAGCAGTACTTC
-,TRBJ1-2,TRBV7-3,15,TRBD1,CASSPFGTGGGGYTF,TGTGCCAGCAGCCCTTTCGGGACAGGGGGTGGTGGCTACACCTTC
-,TRBJ2-3,TRBV7-2,14,TRBD2,CASSPGGSTDTQYF,TGTGCCAGCAGCCCGGGGGGAAGCACAGATACGCAGTATTTT
-,TRBJ1-5,TRBV27,14,-,CASSSGLSNQPQHF,TGTGCCAGCAGTTCCGGACTGAGCAATCAGCCCCAGCATTTT